The 10 T cell receptor beta chains presented below share a single source sample, sequenced in a study of T-cell memory formation after mild COVID-19. A single record per CDR3 protein comes from TCRdb applying MiXCR to the 5' RACE reads. The profile shows over 350,000 distinct CDR3 sequences, 20% to 25% of them singletons. Sequenced: PBMCs or a T cell subset sorted from them (not recorded which). Receptors were obtained from an adult woman who had mild COVID-19 (a few samples of this study predate the infection). Cell type and time point are not known.

This clonotype has a handful of counts. The rearrangement uses TRBV2 and TRBJ1-2; TRBD1 agrees at 8 bases. CDR1 is SNHLY, CDR2 FYNNEI, per germline. The CDR3 loop spans 14 amino acids. The V segment lost 6 bases and the J segment 1 base; nucleotides outside the gene matches: 4. CDR3 residues: CASSVGQDNYGYTF. The CDR3 DNA reads TGTGCCAGCAGCGTGGGACAGGATAACTATGGCTACACCTTC.

Only a few counts were recorded for this clonotype. The chain carries TRBV9 and TRBJ2-6; no firm D call. The CDR3 is made up of 16 amino acids. V lost 0 bases and J 0 bases, leaving 7 bases between the germline ends. From germline, CDR1 is SGDLS and CDR2 YYNGEE. The CDR3 coding sequence is TGTGCCAGCAGCGTAGCTAGGCACTCTGGGGCCAACGTCCTGACTTTC. Translation gives CASSVARHSGANVLTF. The whole variable domain, remainder taken from reference TRBV9 and TRBJ2-6, is DSGVTQTPKHLITATGQRVTLRCSPRSGDLSVYWYQQSLDQGLQFLIQYYNGEERAKGNILERFSAQQFPDLHSELNLSSLELGDSALYFCASSVARHSGANVLTFGAGSRLTVL.

Only a few counts were recorded for this clonotype. The chain is built from TRBV7-9 and TRBJ2-7; D is possibly TRBD1 (5 bases). Germline CDR1 is SEHNR and CDR2 is FQNEAQ (reference sequence). Deletions cut 1 base from V and 3 bases from J, with 10 bases between. The CDR3 totals 14 residues. Here the CDR3 reads CASSLGGSDYEQYF. The CDR3 coding sequence is TGTGCCAGCAGCTTAGGGGGCTCTGACTACGAGCAGTACTTC.

This clonotype was counted a few times. The V gene is TRBV19, the J gene TRBJ2-1; 9 nucleotides match TRBD2. V shed 4 bases, J shed 0 bases, and the junction held 7 bases outside the gene matches. The V gene's germline CDR1 is LNHDA and CDR2 SQIVND (reference sequence). CDR3 length: 17 residues. As DNA, the CDR3 is TGTGCCAGTAGTACCTCTCGCGGGAGGGCCTCCTACAATGAGCAGTTCTTC. It is translated as CASSTSRGRASYNEQFF. Drawing the rest from reference TRBV19 and TRBJ2-1, the complete variable domain is DGGITQSPKYLFRKEGQNVTLSCEQNLNHDAMYWYRQDPGQGLRLIYYSQIVNDFQKGDIAEGYSVSREKKESFPLTVTSAQKNPTAFYLCASSTSRGRASYNEQFFGPGTRLTVL.

This clonotype appeared many times. For the CDR3, the DNA is TGTGCCAGCAGTGTCCAAGGGACAGCTAAATACAATGAGCAGTTCTTC. Translation: CASSVQGTAKYNEQFF. V is TRBV25-1 and J is TRBJ2-1, with 7 bases fitting TRBD1. The germline V gene has CDR1 MGHDK and CDR2 SYGVNS. The V gene end was trimmed by 4 bases and the J gene end by 4 bases; junction bases not matched to a gene: 10. The CDR3 contains 16 residues.

This clonotype was counted only a few times. The rearrangement links TRBV5-1 to TRBJ2-7; tentatively, D is TRBD1 (6 bases). V was shortened by 2 bases and J by 0 bases, with 9 bases between the two germline ends. The CDR3 consists of 14 residues. CDR1 and CDR2 (germline): SGHRS, YFSETQ. The CDR3, as DNA: TGCGCCAGCAGCTTCGGACAGAGCTCCTACGAGCAGTACTTC. Its protein product is CASSFGQSSYEQYF.

The genes are TRBV3-1 and TRBJ1-2; 7 bases are shared with TRBD1. The CDR3 runs to 15 residues. Germline assignment: CDR1 LGHDT and CDR2 YNNKEL (reference sequence). V trimming: 4 bases; J trimming: 6 bases; junction bases outside the gene matches: 11. The CDR3, as DNA: TGTGCCAGCAGCCCAGGGGGGGGGGCGGCTAATGGCTACACCTTC. This sequence encodes CASSPGGGAANGYTF.

This clonotype was recorded a few times. The chain joins TRBV5-1 to TRBJ2-2; D is unresolved. V was cut by 0 bases and J by 3 bases, with 9 bases left in between. The CDR3 length is 15 residues. Germline lookup yields CDR1 SGHRS and CDR2 YFSETQ. The CDR3 coding sequence is TGCGCCAGCAGCTTGGATGGGGTCGACACCGGGGAGCTGTTTTTT. This codes for CASSLDGVDTGELFF.

This clonotype has only a few counts. The chain uses TRBV9 and TRBJ2-3; TRBD2 might be the D (6 bases). With 3 bases removed from V and 5 bases from J, the gap between germline ends came to 16 bases. Germline loops: CDR1 SGDLS, CDR2 YYNGEE. This CDR3 is built from 15 residues. CDR3 loop: CASSEAGSGGDTQYF. Here the CDR3 DNA reads TGTGCCAGCAGCGAAGCCGGGTCCGGGGGAGATACGCAGTATTTT.

The table lists this clonotype with a few counts. The chain uses TRBV5-1 and TRBJ2-7; D is unresolved. This CDR3 is built from 15 residues. V was cut by 0 bases and J by 3 bases, with 13 bases left in between. CDR1 and CDR2 (germline): SGHRS, YFSETQ. CDR3 loop: CASSLGPDNNYEQYF. The CDR3 DNA reads TGCGCCAGCAGCTTGGGCCCAGACAATAACTACGAGCAGTACTTC.